Presented here are 15 T cell receptor beta chains from one specimen sequenced in a study of beta chain features in type 1 diabetes. TCRB transcripts that were expressed got sequenced, as all of the isolated RNA had been reverse transcribed. Sequencing was performed with immunoSEQ multiplex PCR; in TCRdb, only in-frame clones are kept and a portion is missing. The table includes a few hundred thousand clones, over 11% detected once. Sequenced input: naive CD4+ T cells from blood. All receptors derive from a young man in good health.

In its sample, this clone was seen many times. The gene calls are TRBV10-3 and TRBJ2-7, with no clear D. Germline CDR1 ENHRY, CDR2 SYGVKD. V was cut by 0 bases and J by 3 bases, with 3 bases left in between. The CDR3 sequence is 12 residues long. The DNA for the CDR3 is TGTGCCATCAGTGAGTCACTCTACGAGCAGTACTTC. Translating gives CAISESLYEQYF.

The chain has TRBV18 and TRBJ2-5; 7 bases match TRBD2. The length of the CDR3 is 14 residues. Germline V gives CDR1 KGHSH, CDR2 LQKENI. V shed 3 bases, J shed 1 base, and the junction held 2 bases outside the gene matches. The CDR3 DNA reads as TGTGCCAGCTCACCGTCGGGGGGCCAAGAGACCCAGTACTTC. Encoded protein: CASSPSGGQETQYF.

A few counts support this clone. This rearrangement joins TRBV4-3 to TRBJ1-2; D remains unclear. V was trimmed by 1 base and J by 4 bases, leaving 7 bases between them. The germline gives CDR1 LGHNA, CDR2 YSLEER. The CDR3 length is 13 residues. The CDR3 nucleotides read TGCGCCAGCAGCCAAGGTCTGACCTATGGCTACACCTTC. Its translation: CASSQGLTYGYTF.

V usage is TRBV9 and J usage is TRBJ2-2; no firm D call. The germline V and J ends were trimmed by 4 bases and 3 bases, with 4 bases remaining between them. Germline CDR1 reads SGDLS; CDR2 reads YYNGEE. There are 12 residues in the CDR3. The CDR3 loop reads CASSPHTGELFF. Written as DNA, the CDR3 is TGTGCCAGCAGCCCCCACACCGGGGAGCTGTTTTTT.

This clone appeared a few times. V gene TRBV10-2 combines with J gene TRBJ2-5; maybe TRBD1 (5 bases). Germline V gene data show CDR1 as WSHSY and CDR2 as SAAADI. This CDR3 has 14 residues. Trimming removed 4 bases from V and 2 bases from J, with 11 bases in between. The CDR3, as DNA: TGCGCCAGCAGTGTCCGGACATCTCAAGAGACCCAGTACTTC. It encodes CASSVRTSQETQYF.

This clone was picked up a small number of times. For the CDR3, the DNA is TGCGCCAGCAGCCAACAGACGACTAGCTCAGATACGCAGTATTTT. It codes for CASSQQTTSSDTQYF. J is TRBJ2-3 and V is TRBV4-3; 7 bases agree with TRBD2. The V gene end was trimmed by 2 bases and the J gene end by 4 bases; junction bases not matched to a gene: 6. CDR1 and CDR2 (germline): LGHNA, YSLEER. The CDR3 runs 15 residues.

This chain uses TRBV29-1 with TRBJ2-4; 8 nucleotides line up with TRBD1. V lost 4 bases, J lost 3 bases, and 2 bases stayed unmatched. The germline V gene has CDR1 SQVTM and CDR2 ANQGSEA. The CDR3 has 13 amino acids. CDR3 protein: CSVAGGNKNIQYF. Written as DNA, the CDR3 is TGCAGCGTTGCAGGGGGCAACAAAAACATTCAGTACTTC.

This clone was picked up many times. The chain couples TRBV15 to TRBJ2-3, with D hard to call. Germline CDR1 LNHNV, CDR2 YYDKDF (reference sequence). V was cut by 9 bases and J by 2 bases, with 6 bases left in between. The CDR3 is made up of 11 amino acids. The CDR3 sequence: CATGVTDTQYF. CDR3 bases: TGTGCCACAGGAGTCACAGATACGCAGTATTTT.

The chain uses TRBV5-8 and TRBJ1-5, with a tentative D call TRBD1 (5 bases). The germline V gene has CDR1 SGHTS and CDR2 YDEGEE. There are 17 residues in the CDR3. V lost 0 bases to trimming and J lost 3 bases, with 16 bases between them. CDR3 sequence reads: CASSLAMGGVINQPQHF. CDR3 in DNA: TGTGCCAGCAGCTTGGCCATGGGAGGGGTGATCAATCAGCCCCAGCATTTT.

The rearrangement joins TRBV5-4 to TRBJ2-7; 11 positions match TRBD1. The CDR3 is 15 residues long. V was pared by 3 bases and J by 2 bases, with 4 bases of the junction left unmatched. Germline V CDR1 and CDR2: SGHNT, YYREEE (reference sequence). The CDR3 here is CASSSGGQGAYEQYF. The DNA of the CDR3 is TGTGCCAGCAGCTCCGGGGGACAGGGGGCCTACGAGCAGTACTTC.

This clone has just a few counts. V and J are TRBV6-1 and TRBJ2-5; D unresolved. CDR3 length: 14 residues. Germline values: CDR1 MNHNS, CDR2 SASEGT. V lost 3 bases to trimming and J lost 3 bases, with 11 bases between them. DNA for the CDR3: TGTGCCAGCAGTGATAGTCATCCAAAAGAGACCCAGTACTTC. As protein: CASSDSHPKETQYF.

This clone was picked up a small number of times. CDR3 DNA: TGCGCCAGCAACCCCCGACAGGGGGGGCAGCCCCAGCATTTT. It codes for CASNPRQGGQPQHF. The chain couples TRBV23-1 to TRBJ1-5; the match to TRBD1 covers 9 bases. TRBV23-1 is given ORF status, its function remaining uncertain. The CDR3 covers 14 residues. Losses at the gene ends were 7 bases for V and 7 bases for J; bases not matched to a gene: 8.

This clone was observed a few times. This rearrangement joins TRBV30 to TRBJ1-1; possible D gene TRBD1, 6 bases. Looked up from germline, CDR1 is GTSNPN and CDR2 is SVGIG (reference sequence). The V end was cut by 2 bases, the J end by 0 bases, with 13 bases between. The CDR3 is 15 residues long. The CDR3 here is CAWSPGAGLNTEAFF. In DNA, the CDR3 is TGTGCCTGGAGTCCAGGGGCTGGGTTGAACACTGAAGCTTTCTTT. Together with reference TRBV30 and TRBJ1-1, the CDR3 gives the full variable domain: SQTIHQWPATLVQPVGSPLSLECTVEGTSNPNLYWYRQAAGRGLQLLFYSVGIGQISSEVPQNLSASRPQDRQFILSSKKLLLSDSGFYLCAWSPGAGLNTEAFFGQGTRLTVV.

The table lists this clone with a count of one. The rearrangement joins TRBV12-5 to TRBJ1-2; a possible D gene is TRBD1 (5 bases). This CDR3 is 14 amino acids long. The ends were cut back, 1 base at V and 4 bases at J, with 10 bases in the middle. CDR1 and CDR2 (germline): LGHNT, FRNRAP. CDR3 sequence: CASGLANRLYGYTF. CDR3 DNA: TGTGCTAGTGGTTTGGCTAACAGGCTCTATGGCTACACCTTC.

The table lists this clone with a few counts. The genes are TRBV4-1 and TRBJ2-1; tentative D call: TRBD1 (6 bases). The CDR3 covers 14 residues. Germline V lookup: CDR1 MGHRA, CDR2 YSYEKL. The V gene lost 3 bases and the J gene lost 8 bases, with 14 bases spanning the gap. The CDR3 here is CASSHPTGFDEQFF. The DNA of the CDR3 is TGCGCCAGCAGCCACCCTACAGGGTTCGATGAGCAGTTCTTC.